Listed below are T cell receptor beta chains from one sample, sequenced in a study of CD8 T cells in ankylosing spondylitis. TCRdb used MiXCR to reprocess the 5' RACE reads, holding one entry per CDR3 protein. Here the sample spans about 96,000 distinct CDR3 sequences, around 30% being singletons. The sequencing sample was made of blood, either unsorted or a sorted T cell fraction (not recorded which). The receptor set was obtained from a male donor with ankylosing spondylitis or in good health (not recorded which). The CDR3 runs from the conserved cysteine through the conserved F or W. The D gene is left open where the match is weak. Where a row states a size, it is once, few, many or the class of an expanded clone; other rows omit it.

j_gene,v_gene,d_gene,abundance,len,CDR3nt,CDR3aa
TRBJ2-3,TRBV14,TRBD2,NA,12,TGTGCCAGCAGCCCTGCGGGGGTCGCGCAGTATTTT,CASSPAGVAQYF
TRBJ2-3,TRBV12-3/TRBV12-4,NA,many,15,TGTGCCAGCACTCCCCCCCTATTCTACACAGATACGCAGTATTTT,CASTPPLFYTDTQYF
TRBJ2-1,TRBV6-5,TRBD2,NA,15,TGTGCCAGCAGTTACGGGACTAGCGGGGACAATGAGCAGTTCTTC,CASSYGTSGDNEQFF
TRBJ2-5,TRBV7-9,NA,NA,11,TGTGCCAGCAGCTCTCTTTGGGCCCAGTACTTC,CASSSLWAQYF
TRBJ1-5,TRBV20-1,NA,few,13,TGCAGTGCTAGAGATATCGGAGGTCAGCCCCAGCATTTT,CSARDIGGQPQHF
TRBJ2-3,TRBV11-2,NA,NA,13,TGTGCCAGCAGCTTAGCGCTCAGGGATACGCAGTATTTT,CASSLALRDTQYF
TRBJ1-1,TRBV12-3/TRBV12-4,NA,few,16,TGTGCCAGCAGCCCTAGTCGGGGGGAGTTGAACACTGAAGCTTTCTTT,CASSPSRGELNTEAFF
TRBJ2-1,TRBV20-1,TRBD1,few,10,TGCAGTGTCGACAGGGGGCCGGGGTTCTTC,CSVDRGPGFF
TRBJ2-1,TRBV12-3/TRBV12-4,NA,NA,14,TGTGCCAGCAGCCTGCTGATGGGTCCCAATGAGCAGTTCTTC,CASSLLMGPNEQFF
TRBJ2-3,TRBV7-6,TRBD2,few,16,TGTGCCAGCAGCCCCCGGACTAGCGAGGACACAGATACGCAGTATTTT,CASSPRTSEDTDTQYF
TRBJ1-4,TRBV20-1,NA,few,11,TGCAGTGCCAGGGATCTTGAAAAACTGTTTTTT,CSARDLEKLFF
TRBJ1-2,TRBV12-3/TRBV12-4,NA,few,12,TGTGCCACCCGTTCGAAGACCCATGGCTACACCTTC,CATRSKTHGYTF
TRBJ1-2,TRBV5-1,NA,few,12,TGCGCCAGCAGCCACGACCTCTATGGCTACACCTTC,CASSHDLYGYTF
TRBJ2-5,TRBV6-1,NA,many,13,TGTGCCAGCAGAGCCAGCTTTAGTGAGACCCAGTACTTC,CASRASFSETQYF
TRBJ2-7,TRBV13,NA,NA,13,TGTGCCAGCAGCGGGGACAACTCCTACGAGCAGTACTTC,CASSGDNSYEQYF
TRBJ2-1,TRBV19,TRBD1,once,15,TGTGCCAGTACCTCAACAGGGGTCTTCTACAATGAGCAGTTCTTC,CASTSTGVFYNEQFF
TRBJ2-2,TRBV7-2,NA,NA,17,TGTGCCAGCAGCTTATTGATGGACCTCAGGAGATCCGGGGAGCTGTTTTTT,CASSLLMDLRRSGELFF
TRBJ2-5,TRBV12-3/TRBV12-4,TRBD2,NA,17,TGTGCCAGCAGCCCCGGGACTAGCGGGAGAGGTGTGGAGACCCAGTACTTC,CASSPGTSGRGVETQYF
TRBJ2-5,TRBV5-1,NA,few,14,TGCGCCAGCAGCTTGGGGAAAGCTCAAGAGACCCAGTACTTC,CASSLGKAQETQYF
TRBJ2-7,TRBV7-2,NA,few,15,TGTGCCAGCAGCTTAGAACGTGGTGCGTCCTACGAGCAGTACTTC,CASSLERGASYEQYF
TRBJ1-1,TRBV25-1,NA,few,14,TGTGCCAGCAGCGTCACAGGGATGAACACTGAAGCTTTCTTT,CASSVTGMNTEAFF
TRBJ2-1,TRBV5-1,NA,NA,15,TGCGCCAGCAGCCCAGGACCGGGTTCCTACAATGAGCAGTTCTTC,CASSPGPGSYNEQFF
TRBJ1-4,TRBV28,TRBD1,NA,15,TGTGCCAGCATTCCGACAGGGGGGAGGAGGGAAAAACTGTTTTTT,CASIPTGGRREKLFF
TRBJ2-3,TRBV5-6,TRBD1,many,15,TGTGCCAGCAGCTTGTTGACAGGGGTTGCAGATACGCAGTATTTT,CASSLLTGVADTQYF
TRBJ1-5,TRBV12-3/TRBV12-4,NA,NA,13,TGTGCCAGCAGCCGGGGGGGGCGGCAGCCCCAGCATTTT,CASSRGGRQPQHF
TRBJ1-3,TRBV25-1,NA,few,13,TGTGCCAGCAGTGACCCCCCTGGAAACACCATATATTTT,CASSDPPGNTIYF
TRBJ2-1,TRBV9,NA,NA,16,TGTGCCAGCAGCGCGTACTTAACCCTGGGGAACAATGAGCAGTTCTTC,CASSAYLTLGNNEQFF
TRBJ1-5,TRBV29-1,NA,many,13,TGCAGCGCTCAAACCTCAGGGGATCAGCCCCAGCATTTT,CSAQTSGDQPQHF
TRBJ1-4,TRBV5-6,NA,few,13,TGTGCCAGCAGCTTAAGGGAAGGTGAAAAACTGTTTTTT,CASSLREGEKLFF
TRBJ2-1,TRBV5-6,TRBD2,few,18,TGTGCCAGCAGCTATATAAGCGGGGGGATGAGGTCCTACAATGAGCAGTTCTTC,CASSYISGGMRSYNEQFF
TRBJ2-2,TRBV7-2,TRBD2,NA,16,TGTGCCAGCAGCTTAGTAGCGGGGGCCCACACCGGGGAGCTGTTTTTT,CASSLVAGAHTGELFF
TRBJ1-1,TRBV9,TRBD1,many,14,TGTGCCAGCAACAGGGGACGGCAGAACACTGAAGCTTTCTTT,CASNRGRQNTEAFF
TRBJ2-1,TRBV12-3/TRBV12-4,NA,few,12,TGTGCCAGCAGTCAAGGCCTAGAAGTACAGTTCTTC,CASSQGLEVQFF
TRBJ2-1,TRBV20-1,TRBD2,many,16,TGCAGTGCTCTCCGACTAGCGGGAGTCGGCGGCAATGAGCAGTTCTTC,CSALRLAGVGGNEQFF
TRBJ2-3,TRBV6-1,TRBD1,few,15,TGTGCCAGCAGCGACAGGGGGCGAAGCACAGATACGCAGTATTTT,CASSDRGRSTDTQYF
TRBJ2-1,TRBV5-1,NA,NA,16,TGCGCCAGCAGCTTCCCGAGACAGCGCTCCTACAATGAGCAGTTCTTC,CASSFPRQRSYNEQFF
TRBJ1-1,TRBV6-5,NA,NA,14,TGTGCCAGCAGTTCTACTAGGGGAGACTCTGAAGCTTTCTTT,CASSSTRGDSEAFF
TRBJ1-1,TRBV20-1,TRBD1,few,13,TGCAGGAAACAGGGGTTTATTGACACTGAAGCTTTCTTT,CRKQGFIDTEAFF
TRBJ2-1,TRBV9,NA,many,14,TGTGCCAGCGGACGGACGGGGACCGTGGATGAGCAGTTCTTC,CASGRTGTVDEQFF
TRBJ1-6,TRBV10-3,NA,many,14,TGTGCCATCAGTGAAATCGGAGAAAATTCACCCCTCCACTTT,CAISEIGENSPLHF
TRBJ2-7,TRBV7-6,TRBD2,NA,16,TGTGCCAGCAGCTTAGCTAGCGGGAGGGCCCCAGACGAGCAGTACTTC,CASSLASGRAPDEQYF
TRBJ1-2,TRBV7-2,TRBD1,NA,15,TGTGCCAGCAGCCGGACAGGGTATGGGAGTTATGGCTACACCTTC,CASSRTGYGSYGYTF
TRBJ2-2,TRBV12-3/TRBV12-4,NA,few,13,TGTGCCAGCAGTTTTCGGCGGAACGGGGAGCTGTTTTTT,CASSFRRNGELFF
TRBJ2-2,TRBV3-1,TRBD1,NA,17,TGTGCCAGCAGCCAAGTAGTCGGCAGGGGGAAAACCGGGGAGCTGTTTTTT,CASSQVVGRGKTGELFF
TRBJ2-3,TRBV10-3,TRBD1,NA,14,TGTGCCACTGGACAGGGCCAACTTACAGATACGCAGTATTTT,CATGQGQLTDTQYF
TRBJ2-5,TRBV5-1,TRBD2,few,16,TGCGCCAGCAGCACCGGACTAGCGGAACACCAAGAGACCCAGTACTTC,CASSTGLAEHQETQYF
TRBJ1-2,TRBV3-1,NA,NA,16,TGTGCCAGCAGCCAAGGGGGAGACAGAGCTAACTATGGCTACACCTTC,CASSQGGDRANYGYTF
TRBJ1-5,TRBV10-3,NA,NA,18,TGTGCCATCAGTGAACTTCGCCTGCAGGGAGGGTGGAATCAGCCCCAGCATTTT,CAISELRLQGGWNQPQHF
TRBJ2-1,TRBV20-1,NA,NA,14,TGCAGTGCGCCCTCCGGGGCCGCCTACAATGAGCAGTTCTTC,CSAPSGAAYNEQFF
TRBJ2-1,TRBV5-1,TRBD1,few,17,TGCGCCAGCAGCTTGGGGCGAGGGACAGGGCCTTACAATGAGCAGTTCTTC,CASSLGRGTGPYNEQFF
TRBJ2-3,TRBV6-1,NA,few,16,TGTGCCAGCAGTGAATTTAGCGGAGCTAGCACAGATACGCAGTATTTT,CASSEFSGASTDTQYF
TRBJ2-5,TRBV5-1,TRBD1,NA,14,TGCGCCAGCAGCTGGACAGGGGGCAGGGAGACCCAGTACTTC,CASSWTGGRETQYF
TRBJ1-2,TRBV27,TRBD1,NA,15,TGTGCCAGCAGTTTATCTTGGCCGCAGGGGGATGGCTACACCTTC,CASSLSWPQGDGYTF